Detailed here is one T cell receptor (beta chain). What it binds is not known. The data are from a study of T cell clones after liver transplantation. About the research overall: HCV positivity affected three of eight recipients; the rest lacked autoimmune or viral indications. Samples came pre-transplant, pre-randomization before withdrawal, and post-randomization after withdrawal ended. Overall study results and limits: A significant post-transplant drop in circulating graft-donor-reactive CD4 TCRbeta sequences occurred in most of the 8 subjects. Graft donor-reactive T cells possibly entered the graft instead of undergoing deletion.

Clones were sequenced by immunoSEQ multiplex PCR, and TCRdb holds only the in-frame ones, with some missing. Of 50,000 or so clones in the sample, 65% to 80% were seen once. This sequence originates from a human patient who received a liver transplant. Some T cells may be provided by the graft donor. Sequences were derived from CD4+ T cells from blood, sampled roughly 56 months after liver transplant.

The CDR3 DNA sequence: TGTGCCAGCAGCTTAACAGGGTTTCTCCTATTCTACGAGCAGTACTTC. Protein: CASSLTGFLLFYEQYF. The rearrangement links TRBV21-1 to TRBJ2-7; TRBD1, the D gene given by the table, was not confirmed from the DNA. TRBV21-1 is a pseudogene. CDR3 length equals 16 residues.